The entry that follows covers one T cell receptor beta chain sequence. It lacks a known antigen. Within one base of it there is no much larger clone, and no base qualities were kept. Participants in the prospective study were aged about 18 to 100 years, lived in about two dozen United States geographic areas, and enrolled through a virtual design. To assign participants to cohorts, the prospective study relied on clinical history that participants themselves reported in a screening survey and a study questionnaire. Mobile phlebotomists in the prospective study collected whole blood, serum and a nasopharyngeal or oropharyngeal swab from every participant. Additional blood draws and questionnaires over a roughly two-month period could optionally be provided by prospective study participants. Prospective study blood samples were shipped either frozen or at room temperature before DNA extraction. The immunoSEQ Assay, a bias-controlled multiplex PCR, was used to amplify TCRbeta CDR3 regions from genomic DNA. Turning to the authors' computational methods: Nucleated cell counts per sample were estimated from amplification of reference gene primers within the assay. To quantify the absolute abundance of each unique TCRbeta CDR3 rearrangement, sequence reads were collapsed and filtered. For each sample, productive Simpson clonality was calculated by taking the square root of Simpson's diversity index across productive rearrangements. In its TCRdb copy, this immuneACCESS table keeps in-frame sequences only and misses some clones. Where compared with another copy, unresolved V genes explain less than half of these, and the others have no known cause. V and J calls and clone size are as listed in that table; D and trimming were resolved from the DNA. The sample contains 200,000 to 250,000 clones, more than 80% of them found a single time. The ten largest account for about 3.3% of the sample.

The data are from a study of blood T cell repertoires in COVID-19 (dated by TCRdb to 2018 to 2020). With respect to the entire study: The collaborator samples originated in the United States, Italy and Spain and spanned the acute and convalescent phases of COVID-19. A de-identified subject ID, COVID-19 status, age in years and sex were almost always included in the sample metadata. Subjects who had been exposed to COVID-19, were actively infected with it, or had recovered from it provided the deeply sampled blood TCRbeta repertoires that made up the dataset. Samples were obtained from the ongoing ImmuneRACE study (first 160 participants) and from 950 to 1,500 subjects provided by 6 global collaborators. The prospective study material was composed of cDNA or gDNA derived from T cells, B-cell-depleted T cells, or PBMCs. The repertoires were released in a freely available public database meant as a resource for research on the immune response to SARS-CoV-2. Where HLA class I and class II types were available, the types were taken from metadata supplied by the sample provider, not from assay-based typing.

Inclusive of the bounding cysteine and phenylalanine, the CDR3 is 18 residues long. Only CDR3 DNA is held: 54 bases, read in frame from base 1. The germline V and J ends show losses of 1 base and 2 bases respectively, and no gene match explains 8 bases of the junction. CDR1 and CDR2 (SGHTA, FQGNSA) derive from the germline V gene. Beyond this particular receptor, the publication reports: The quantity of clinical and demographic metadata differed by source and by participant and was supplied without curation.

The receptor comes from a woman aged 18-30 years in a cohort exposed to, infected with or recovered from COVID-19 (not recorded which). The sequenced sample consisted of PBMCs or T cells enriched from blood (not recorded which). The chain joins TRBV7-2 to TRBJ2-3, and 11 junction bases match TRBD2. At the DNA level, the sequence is TGTGCCAGCAGCTTAGTCACCTGGACTAGCGGGTACACAGATACGCAGTATTTT. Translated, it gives CASSLVTWTSGYTDTQYF.